Presented here are 14 T cell receptor beta chains from one specimen sequenced in a study of T-cell memory formation after mild COVID-19. TCRdb reprocessed the 5' RACE reads via MiXCR and lists one record per CDR3 protein. The sample consists of some 46,000 distinct CDR3 sequences, around 6.6% of them appearing once. Sequenced input: PBMCs or a T cell subset sorted from them (not recorded which). Every receptor here comes from an adult who had mild COVID-19 (a few samples of this study predate the infection). Cell type and time point are not known.

By frequency in the sample, this clonotype is medium-sized. The chain uses TRBV12-3 or TRBV12-4 and TRBJ2-7; no definite D call. This CDR3 region has 11 residues. V lost 5 bases, J lost 7 bases, and 9 bases lay in between. The CDR3 DNA sequence: TGTGCCAGCAGTCTCTCCGGGGAGCAGTACTTC. It is translated as CASSLSGEQYF.

In its sample, this clonotype was seen many times. This rearrangement joins TRBV5-1 to TRBJ2-7; D might be TRBD1 (6 bases). The germline V and J ends were trimmed by 0 bases and 0 bases, with 10 bases remaining between them. Germline loops: CDR1 SGHRS, CDR2 YFSETQ. The CDR3 is made up of 15 amino acids. This chain's CDR3 is CASSLVPGVSYEQYF. Written as DNA, the CDR3 is TGCGCCAGCAGCTTGGTGCCAGGGGTCTCCTACGAGCAGTACTTC.

This clonotype was detected ten times or more. The V gene is TRBV7-8, the J gene TRBJ2-1; 8 bases fit TRBD2. V lost 5 bases, J lost 9 bases, and 12 bases stayed unmatched. The germline V gene has CDR1 SGHVS and CDR2 FQNEAQ. The CDR3 is 15 amino acids. This CDR3 reads CASSASRGGGFEQFF. CDR3 nucleotide sequence: TGTGCCAGCAGCGCCTCTCGGGGCGGGGGGTTTGAGCAGTTCTTC.

This rearrangement joins TRBV30 to TRBJ2-7; 8 nucleotides line up with TRBD2. CDR1 GTSNPN and CDR2 SVGIG come from the germline V gene (reference sequence). J lost 5 bases, V lost 1 base, and 13 bases had no gene match. The CDR3 sequence is 16 residues long. CDR3: CAWSAQRGLVRNEQYF. The CDR3 bases are TGTGCCTGGAGTGCTCAAAGGGGACTAGTACGAAACGAGCAGTACTTC.

This clonotype was seen a handful of times. V is TRBV7-2 and J is TRBJ1-5; D is perhaps TRBD1 (6 bases). The CDR3 covers 16 residues. The V end lost 1 base, the J end lost 4 bases, and 14 bases lay between the germline ends. Germline V gene lookup returns CDR1 SGHTA and CDR2 FQGNSA. Written as DNA, the CDR3 is TGTGCCAGCAGCTTAGGGTCGGACAGCTGGAATCAGCCCCAGCATTTT. This translates into CASSLGSDSWNQPQHF.

This clonotype showed up just a few times. The rearrangement links TRBV29-1 to TRBJ2-3, with D possibly being TRBD1 (6 bases). Germline V gene sequence: CDR1 SQVTM, CDR2 ANQGSEA. Trimming removed 6 bases at V and 2 bases at J, with 15 bases between. This CDR3 has 14 residues. The DNA for the CDR3 is TGCAGCGTGGAAATACAGGGCGCCACAGATACGCAGTATTTT. It encodes CSVEIQGATDTQYF.

There are a few counts of this clonotype. The rearrangement links TRBV6-2 or TRBV6-3 to TRBJ2-1; 9 positions agree with TRBD2. The V gene's germline CDR1 is MNHEY and CDR2 SVGEGT. The CDR3 totals 16 residues. Trimming at V came to 7 bases and at J to 6 bases, leaving 13 bases not matched to a gene. The CDR3 spells CASTPTPSSGSNEQFF. DNA of the CDR3: TGTGCCAGCACCCCCACGCCGAGTAGCGGGAGCAATGAGCAGTTCTTC.

This chain links TRBV20-1 with TRBJ1-1, with D uncertain. Germline loops: CDR1 DFQATT, CDR2 SNEGSKA (reference sequence). The CDR3 consists of 14 residues. V was cut by 6 bases and J by 0 bases, with 14 bases left in between. The chain's CDR3 is CSAQRSHMNTEAFF. CDR3 DNA sequence: TGCAGTGCCCAGAGGTCACATATGAACACTGAAGCTTTCTTT.

The chain joins TRBV6-1 to TRBJ2-7, with D possibly TRBD2 on 5 matching bases. CDR1 is MNHNS, CDR2 SASEGT, per germline. V shed 3 bases and J shed 2 bases, with 8 bases lying between them. There are 13 residues in the CDR3. The CDR3 DNA reads TGTGCCAGCAGTGATAGCGTCCCCTACGAGCAGTACTTC. Its protein product is CASSDSVPYEQYF.

The rearrangement uses TRBV5-6 and TRBJ2-3; 13 nucleotides line up with TRBD2. CDR3 length: 16 residues. Unmatched junction bases numbered 5, after V lost 7 bases and J lost 0 bases. Germline CDR1 SGHDT, CDR2 YYEEEE. For the CDR3, the DNA is TGTGCCAGCGCCCCACTAGCGGGGGGGAGCACAGATACGCAGTATTTT. Translating gives CASAPLAGGSTDTQYF.

The chain is built from TRBV7-3 and TRBJ1-6; no firm D call. The CDR3 totals 13 residues. Germline CDR1 reads SGHTA; CDR2 reads FQGTGA. Trimming removed 2 bases from V and 7 bases from J, with 6 bases in between. The CDR3 reads CASSLGVNSPLHF. CDR3 coding DNA: TGTGCCAGCAGCTTAGGGGTAAATTCACCCCTCCACTTT.

The chain employs TRBV6-1 and TRBJ2-1; TRBD2 is a possible D gene (5 bases). Germline lookup yields CDR1 MNHNS and CDR2 SASEGT. Trimming cost V 5 bases and J 4 bases, with 18 bases left between them. The CDR3 spans 16 residues. CDR3 DNA: TGTGCCAGCAGTAACATTGGGTCCAAGCGGTACAATGAGCAGTTCTTC. As protein: CASSNIGSKRYNEQFF.

This clonotype was found a few times. The chain is built from TRBV12-3 or TRBV12-4 and TRBJ2-5; possible D gene TRBD1, 6 bases. V was shortened by 6 bases and J by 7 bases, with 15 bases between the two germline ends. CDR3 length: 13 residues. CDR3 DNA sequence: TGTGCCAGCAGGGAAAGACAGGCAGGGACCCAGTACTTC. This translates into CASRERQAGTQYF.

This clonotype occurred a few times. The chain links TRBV5-1 to TRBJ2-6, with 10 bases identical to TRBD1. Trimming cost V 4 bases and J 6 bases; bases outside gene matches: 7. The CDR3 contains 16 residues. Germline V gene sequence: CDR1 SGHRS, CDR2 YFSETQ. CDR3 nucleotides: TGCGCCAGCAGCCCCGGGACAGGGGCCCTGGCCAACGTCCTGACTTTC. Protein sequence: CASSPGTGALANVLTF.